This TCR beta chain was profiled in a study of regulatory T cells in long-lasting Graves disease. Looking at the study overall: More than 5 years of antithyroid drugs with positive TSH receptor antibodies defined persistent Graves' disease.

The time point was: persistent/refractory GD, antithyroid drugs over 5 years with positive TRAb. Construction of the TCR library relied on RNA isolated from PBMCs. This clonotype showed up just a few times. Its antigen remains unknown. The germline V gene encodes CDR1 DFQATT and CDR2 SNEGSKA (reference sequence). V was pared by 6 bases and J by 5 bases, with 13 bases of the junction left unmatched. The CDR3 is 15 amino acids. Whole-study findings and limits: Newly diagnosed disease favored TRBV20-1 and TRBJ2-1 over persistent disease.

CDR3 regions were amplified by Arm-PCR using iRepertoire HTBI primers to build TCR beta libraries. In the authors' workflow: Sequenced samples collectively carried about 62 TRBV and 11 to 15 TRBJ segments. TCRdb ran MiXCR on the multiplex PCR reads and lists one entry per CDR3 protein. These V and J calls rely on TCRdb rather than the paper's analysis. The sample lists roughly 450,000 distinct CDR3 sequences; roughly 22% were seen once. Sequenced material: peripheral blood mononuclear cells (PBMCs), taken when the disease was refractory, from a patient treated with antithyroid drugs. This TCR came from a female donor with Graves disease. The chain couples TRBV20-1 to TRBJ2-5; 9 bases match TRBD1. CDR3 loop: CSARPLTGGSETQYF. CDR3 nucleotide sequence: TGCAGTGCCCGGCCCCTGACAGGGGGTTCTGAGACCCAGTACTTC.